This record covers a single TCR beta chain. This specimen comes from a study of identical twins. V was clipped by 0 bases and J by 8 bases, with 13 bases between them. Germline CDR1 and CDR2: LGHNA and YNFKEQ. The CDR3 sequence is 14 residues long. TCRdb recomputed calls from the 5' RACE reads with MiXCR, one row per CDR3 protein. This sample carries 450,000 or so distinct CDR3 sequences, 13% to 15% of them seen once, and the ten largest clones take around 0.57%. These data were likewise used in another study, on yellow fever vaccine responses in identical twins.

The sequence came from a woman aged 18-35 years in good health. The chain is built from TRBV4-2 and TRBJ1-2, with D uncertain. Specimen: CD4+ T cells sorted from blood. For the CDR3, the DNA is TGTGCCAGCAGCCAAGATGTACGAAACGGAGGCTACACCTTC. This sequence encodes CASSQDVRNGGYTF.